This TCR beta chain comes out of a study of CD8+ T cells in alopecia areata. About the study: In an open-label trial, patients got 5 to 10 mg tofacitinib twice daily. For 6 to 18 months, tofacitinib was taken, and 6 months off drug followed. General study results and limits: Tofacitinib yielded significantly lower scalp clonality and fewer expanded CD8+ clones among the top 100.

As for treatment: oral pan-JAK inhibitor, 5-10 mg twice daily. The sample holds a few counts of this clone. What it binds is not known. Extraction of RNA preceded its reverse transcription into cDNA, which served as the sequencing template. Assay: immunoSEQ multiplex PCR; the TCRdb copy retains only in-frame clones and omits some. Here the sample spans roughly 140,000 clones, around four fifths being singletons. The receptor was isolated from a human donor with alopecia areata. Sequencing used CD8+ T cells sorted from blood, obtained at week 4, from a patient treated with tofacitinib.

CDR3 sequence: CSVEDHSGGFEQYF. The CDR3 DNA follows: TGCAGCGTTGAAGATCATTCTGGGGGATTCGAGCAGTACTTC. The rearrangement uses TRBV29-1 and TRBJ2-5; D may correspond to TRBD1 or TRBD2 (5 bases each). The DNA end favors TRBJ2-7, so the J call may be wrong. Germline lookup yields CDR1 SQVTM and CDR2 ANQGSEA. This CDR3 comprises 14 residues.